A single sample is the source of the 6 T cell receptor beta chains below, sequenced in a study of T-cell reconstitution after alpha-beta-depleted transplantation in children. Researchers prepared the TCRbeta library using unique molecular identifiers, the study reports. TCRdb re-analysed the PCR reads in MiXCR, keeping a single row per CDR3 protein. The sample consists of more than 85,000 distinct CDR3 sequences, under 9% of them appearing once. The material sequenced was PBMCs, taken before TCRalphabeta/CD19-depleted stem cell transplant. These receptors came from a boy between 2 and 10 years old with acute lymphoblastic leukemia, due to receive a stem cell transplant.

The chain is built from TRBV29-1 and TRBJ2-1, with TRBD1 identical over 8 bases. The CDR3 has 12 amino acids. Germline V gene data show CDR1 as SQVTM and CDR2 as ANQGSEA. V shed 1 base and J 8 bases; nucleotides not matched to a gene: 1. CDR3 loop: CSVEAGGDEQFF. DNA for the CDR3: TGCAGCGTTGAAGCAGGGGGCGATGAGCAGTTCTTC.

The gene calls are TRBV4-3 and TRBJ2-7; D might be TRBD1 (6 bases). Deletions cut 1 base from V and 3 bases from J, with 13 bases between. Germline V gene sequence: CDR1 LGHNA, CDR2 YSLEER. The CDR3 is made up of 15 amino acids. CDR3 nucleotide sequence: TGCGCCAGCAGCCAAGGGCCCACAGGGTACTACGAGCAGTACTTC. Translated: CASSQGPTGYYEQYF.

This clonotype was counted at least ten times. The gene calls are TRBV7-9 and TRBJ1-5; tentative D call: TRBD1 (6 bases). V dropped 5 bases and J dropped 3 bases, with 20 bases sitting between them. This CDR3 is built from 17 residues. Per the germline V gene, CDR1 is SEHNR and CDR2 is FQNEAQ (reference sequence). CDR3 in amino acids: CASSPSGRGGINQPQHF. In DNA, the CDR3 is TGTGCCAGCAGCCCTAGTGGAAGGGGGGGGATCAATCAGCCCCAGCATTTT.

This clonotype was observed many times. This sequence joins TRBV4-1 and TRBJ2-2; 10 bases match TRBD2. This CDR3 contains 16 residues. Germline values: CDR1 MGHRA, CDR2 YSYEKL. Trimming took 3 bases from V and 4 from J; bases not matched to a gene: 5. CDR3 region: CASSQSASGGTGELFF. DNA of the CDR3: TGCGCCAGCAGCCAGTCGGCTAGCGGGGGCACCGGGGAGCTGTTTTTT.

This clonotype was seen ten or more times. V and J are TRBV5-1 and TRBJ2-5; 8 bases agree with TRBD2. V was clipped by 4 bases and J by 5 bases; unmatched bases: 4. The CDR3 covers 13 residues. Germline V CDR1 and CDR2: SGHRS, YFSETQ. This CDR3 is CASSRGGRETQYF. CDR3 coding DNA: TGCGCCAGCAGCCGGGGGGGCCGGGAGACCCAGTACTTC.

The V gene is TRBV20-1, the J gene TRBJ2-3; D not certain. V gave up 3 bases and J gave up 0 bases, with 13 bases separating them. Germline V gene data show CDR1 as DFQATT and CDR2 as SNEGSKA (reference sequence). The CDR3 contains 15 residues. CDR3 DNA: TGCAGTGCTAGGTTGGTAGCCCTCAGCACAGATACGCAGTATTTT. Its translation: CSARLVALSTDTQYF.